This T cell receptor beta chain emerged from a study of T cell repertoires in cytomegalovirus infection. Study at large: Well-studied HLA-B-restricted CMV epitopes were used in the study alongside recently identified HLA-C-restricted ones. CMV infection plus the matching HLA type was flagged by public TCR beta signatures.

The CDR3 has 17 amino acids. CDR1 and CDR2 (germline): ENHRY, SYGVKD. V was shortened by 3 bases and J by 1 base, with 19 bases between the two germline ends. Study results and caveats: Ex vivo, HLA-C-restricted CMV-specific TCR beta clonotypes prevailed over the rest of the response.

TCRdb independently ran MiXCR on the reads; one entry per CDR3 protein. This table holds approximately 350,000 distinct CDR3 sequences, about 32% found once. On this clonotype itself: The antigen is not known.

The V gene is TRBV10-3, the J gene TRBJ2-7; a weak D match, TRBD2 (6 bases). Sequenced here: cultured PBMCs, sampled from culture after CMV antigen stimulation. This TCR derives from a human donor in good health (CMV status not recorded). Some clones in this sample may be carry-over from other donors' samples. The CDR3 DNA is TGTGCCATCAGTGACCCGATGGGGGGTAGCGGATCCTACGAGCAGTACTTC. It encodes CAISDPMGGSGSYEQYF.